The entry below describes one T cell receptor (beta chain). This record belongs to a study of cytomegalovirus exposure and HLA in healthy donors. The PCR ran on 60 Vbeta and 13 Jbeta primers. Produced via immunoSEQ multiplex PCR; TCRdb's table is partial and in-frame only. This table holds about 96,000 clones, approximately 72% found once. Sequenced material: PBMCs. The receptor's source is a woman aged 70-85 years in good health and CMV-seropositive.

CDR3 sequence: CASSSGLAYEQYF. The DNA for the CDR3 is TGTGCCAGCAGCTCGGGACTGGCCTACGAGCAGTACTTC. The chain employs TRBV7-3 and TRBJ2-7, with D possibly matching TRBD2 (6 bases). The V end was cut by 4 bases, the J end by 2 bases, with 9 bases between. The CDR3 loop spans 13 amino acids. Germline CDR1 SGHTA, CDR2 FQGTGA.